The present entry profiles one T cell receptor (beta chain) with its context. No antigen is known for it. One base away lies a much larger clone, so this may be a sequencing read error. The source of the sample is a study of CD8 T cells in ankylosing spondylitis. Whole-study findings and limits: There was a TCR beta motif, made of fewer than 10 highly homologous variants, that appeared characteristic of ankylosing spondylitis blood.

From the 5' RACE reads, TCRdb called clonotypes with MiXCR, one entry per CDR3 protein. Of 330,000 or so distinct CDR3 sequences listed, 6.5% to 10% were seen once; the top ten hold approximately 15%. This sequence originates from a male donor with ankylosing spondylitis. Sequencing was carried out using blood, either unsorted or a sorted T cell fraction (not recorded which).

In DNA, the CDR3 is TGTGCCAGCAGCTTAGGCGGAGGGGCTTTCAATGAGCAGTTCTTC. Translated: CASSLGGGAFNEQFF. The chain combines TRBV11-3 with TRBJ2-1, with D possibly matching TRBD2 (6 bases). This CDR3 has 15 residues. Germline lookup yields CDR1 SGHNT and CDR2 YENEEA. Trimming cost V 1 base and J 6 bases, with 13 bases left between them.